Listed below are T cell receptor beta chains from one sample, sequenced in a study of CD8 T cells in ankylosing spondylitis. TCRdb independently ran MiXCR on the 5' RACE reads; one entry per CDR3 protein. Among about 540,000 distinct CDR3 sequences, 12% were seen once, and the ten largest hold nearly 7%. The sequenced sample was blood, either unsorted or a sorted T cell fraction (not recorded which). The receptors were sampled from a male donor with ankylosing spondylitis. The CDR3 runs from the conserved cysteine through the conserved F or W. Fields, in order: clone size, D gene, J gene, V gene, CDR3 DNA, CDR3 protein. D genes are given only for firm matches. Expanded clones are given a class, and other clones once, few, many or no size at all.

>few|.|TRBJ2-2|TRBV24-1
TGTGCCACCAGTGACAGGGACTTTAACACCGGGGAGCTGTTTTTT
CATSDRDFNTGELFF
>.|TRBD2|TRBJ2-7|TRBV10-1
TGCGCCAGCAGTGAACTAGCGGGAGCGAGGGAGCAGTACTTC
CASSELAGAREQYF
>many|.|TRBJ2-3|TRBV5-1
TGCGCCAGCAGCCAGGACAGTGGCACAGATACGCAGTATTTT
CASSQDSGTDTQYF
>few|TRBD1|TRBJ1-4|TRBV5-1
TGCGCCAGCAGCTTCCAGGGACAGCTTAGTAATGAAAAACTGTTTTTT
CASSFQGQLSNEKLFF
>.|TRBD1|TRBJ1-5|TRBV6-1
TGTGCCAGCAGTGTACCGGGACAGGGTTTTCAGCCCCAGCATTTT
CASSVPGQGFQPQHF
>.|TRBD1|TRBJ2-5|TRBV24-1
TGTGCCACCAGTGAACCGACAGGGGCAGGGGAGACCCAGTACTTC
CATSEPTGAGETQYF
>few|.|TRBJ2-2|TRBV2
TGTGCCAGCAGAGAGACAGTGAACACCGGGGAGCTGTTTTTT
CASRETVNTGELFF
>.|TRBD1|TRBJ2-7|TRBV20-1
TGCAGTGCTAGACCGACAGGGCCCTACGAGCAGTACTTC
CSARPTGPYEQYF
>few|.|TRBJ1-2|TRBV6-6
TGTGCCAGCACCCTTCGGGAAGACTATGGCTACACCTTC
CASTLREDYGYTF
>few|TRBD1|TRBJ2-4|TRBV19
TGTGCCAGTAGTATACCCCCGGGACAGGGCCTAAACATTCAGTACTTC
CASSIPPGQGLNIQYF
>.|.|TRBJ1-2|TRBV20-1
TGCAGTGCTAAAGAGGCGGCTAACTATGGCTACACCTTC
CSAKEAANYGYTF
>few|.|TRBJ2-1|TRBV20-1
TGCAGTGCTAGAGATCAGACTATTGAGCAGTTCTTC
CSARDQTIEQFF
>many|.|TRBJ2-1|TRBV12-3/TRBV12-4
TGTGCCAGCAGCAAGGACGGGGCAGGGGTAGGCAATGAGCAGTTCTTC
CASSKDGAGVGNEQFF
>few|.|TRBJ2-6|TRBV10-3
TGTGCCATCAGTACAGGGACCACCAACGTCCTGACTTTC
CAISTGTTNVLTF
>.|.|TRBJ1-5|TRBV7-9
TGTGCCAGCAGCTTAGGGGCAACGACGCCCCAGCATTTT
CASSLGATTPQHF
>.|TRBD1|TRBJ2-3|TRBV5-1
TGCGCCAGCAACTCCGGGACAGCCACAGATACGCAGTATTTT
CASNSGTATDTQYF
>.|.|TRBJ2-1|TRBV20-1
TGCAGTGCTAGAGCCCGGAGGGCCCGCAATGAGCAGTTCTTC
CSARARRARNEQFF
>few|.|TRBJ2-7|TRBV20-1
TGCAGCCCACGGCCCAGCTCCTACGAGCAGTACTTC
CSPRPSSYEQYF
>few|.|TRBJ1-4|TRBV29-1
TGCAGCGTTGGGGGGAGCTTTGATGAAAAACTGTTTTTT
CSVGGSFDEKLFF
>once|TRBD2|TRBJ2-7|TRBV20-1
TGCAGTGCTAGAGATCCCCTAGCGGGAGGTCCGTTTAAGCAGTACTTC
CSARDPLAGGPFKQYF
>few|TRBD2|TRBJ2-2|TRBV9
TGTGCCGGCGCGGGGGGCCAAGGGGAGCTGTTTTTT
CAGAGGQGELFF
>many|.|TRBJ1-1|TRBV6-6
TGTGCCAGCTACTGGGGGGCTGAAGCTTTCTTT
CASYWGAEAFF
>few|.|TRBJ2-5|TRBV2
TGTGCCAGCATTGATGAATCGGTGGAGACCCAGTACTTC
CASIDESVETQYF
>few|TRBD1|TRBJ1-2|TRBV3-1
TGTGCCAGCAGCCAAGAATACTCGGGACAGCGCTATGGCTACACCTTC
CASSQEYSGQRYGYTF
>few|.|TRBJ1-2|TRBV29-1
TGCAGCGTCGAGTTGGACTATGGCTACACCTTC
CSVELDYGYTF
>few|TRBD1|TRBJ1-1|TRBV12-3/TRBV12-4
TGTGCCAGCAGTTCGGGGGACAGGGGCATCACTGAAGCTTTCTTT
CASSSGDRGITEAFF
>many|.|TRBJ2-1|TRBV20-1
TGCAGTGCTCCAAGAGCTAGCTCGTACAATGAGCAGTTCTTC
CSAPRASSYNEQFF
>.|.|TRBJ1-2|TRBV24-1
TGTGCCACCAGTGATCGACGGACCTATGGCTACACCTTC
CATSDRRTYGYTF
>few|.|TRBJ2-5|TRBV20-1
TGCAGTGCTAAAGCGAGACGACAAGAGACCCAGTACTTC
CSAKARRQETQYF
>many|.|TRBJ2-1|TRBV7-2
TGTGCCAGCAGCTTAGCGCAACTACCCGCTTACAATGAGCAGTTCTTC
CASSLAQLPAYNEQFF
>.|.|TRBJ2-1|TRBV7-9
TGTGCCAGCAGGGGAGCTGGGATCGATGAGCAGTTCTTC
CASRGAGIDEQFF
>.|.|TRBJ1-5|TRBV20-1
TGCAGTGCGGCAGACATGTCAAGCAGGCCCCAGCATTTT
CSAADMSSRPQHF
>many|TRBD2|TRBJ2-3|TRBV6-5
TGTGCCAGCAGTTGGACTAGCGGGATGGAGGTAGCGGATACGCAGTATTTT
CASSWTSGMEVADTQYF
>many|.|TRBJ2-1|TRBV11-2
TGTGCCAGCAGCTTAGGGCTAGACGGACTAGAGCAGTTCTTC
CASSLGLDGLEQFF
>.|.|TRBJ2-5|TRBV30
TGTGCCTGGAGTCCCCGAGAAGAGACCCAGTACTTC
CAWSPREETQYF
>.|TRBD2|TRBJ2-2|TRBV10-2
TGCGCCAGCACGAGGACTAGTGGCACCGGGGAGCTGTTTTTT
CASTRTSGTGELFF
>few|.|TRBJ1-2|TRBV18
TGTGCCAGCTCACCACCCGGTGAGGGTGGAGGTGGCTACACCTTC
CASSPPGEGGGGYTF
>few|.|TRBJ2-2|TRBV4-2
TGTGCCAGCAGCCAAGTAGGGCGGACCGACACCGGGGAGCTGTTTTTT
CASSQVGRTDTGELFF
>few|.|TRBJ1-2|TRBV18
TGTGCCAGCTCACGACAAAACCCCGGAAACTATGGCTACACCTTC
CASSRQNPGNYGYTF
>many|TRBD2|TRBJ2-5|TRBV29-1
TGCAGCGTTGAAGGTAGCGGGGGTTTCGGTGGGACCCAGTACTTC
CSVEGSGGFGGTQYF
>many|.|TRBJ2-1|TRBV11-2
TGTGCCAGCAGCTTAGAGCCGAGCTGGGGGGCCTATGTAAGTGAGCAGTTCTTC
CASSLEPSWGAYVSEQFF
>few|.|TRBJ1-4|TRBV15
TGTGCCACCAGCAGAGTTACGGTTTACGAAAAACTGTTTTTT
CATSRVTVYEKLFF
>.|.|TRBJ1-2|TRBV7-2
TGTGCCAGCAGCTTAGTAACGGGGGCAACGAACTATGGCTACACCTTC
CASSLVTGATNYGYTF
>.|TRBD1|TRBJ1-6|TRBV5-1
TGCGCCAGCAGCTTGGGACAGGGGGCACGGTCACCCCTCCACTTT
CASSLGQGARSPLHF
>.|.|TRBJ1-2|TRBV20-1
TGCAGTGGGGGGGGAGTCTATGGCTACACCTTC
CSGGGVYGYTF
>.|TRBD1|TRBJ2-7|TRBV12-5
TGTGCTAGTGGTTTGCAACACCGACAGGGGGAATCCTACGAGCAGTACTTC
CASGLQHRQGESYEQYF
>.|TRBD1|TRBJ1-2|TRBV9
TGTGCCAGCAGCGCACCGGGACAGGGGCCATACTATGGCTACACCTTC
CASSAPGQGPYYGYTF
>.|TRBD1|TRBJ1-5|TRBV29-1
TGCAGAGGGGGAGATGGGACAGATAATCAGCCCCAGCATTTT
CRGGDGTDNQPQHF
>few|TRBD2|TRBJ2-5|TRBV18
TGTGCCAGCTCACCTCCTGGACTAGGTTGGGAGACCCAGTACTTC
CASSPPGLGWETQYF
>.|TRBD2|TRBJ2-1|TRBV27
TGTGCCAGCAGTTTACGGCGGGAGGGCCCAAAGTTCTTC
CASSLRREGPKFF